This TCR beta chain was found in a study of T-cell reconstitution after alpha-beta-depleted transplantation in children listed by TCRdb under 2016. A note on the overall study: The study quantitatively tracked T-cell immune reconstitution after TCRalphabeta/CD19-depleted allogeneic hematopoietic cell transplantation in children using TCR repertoire profiling. Results the study describes overall, beyond this receptor: The apparently early recovery of alphabetaT-cell counts about two months after transplant reportedly depended on only several hundred rapidly expanded clones that came from non-depleted graft cells. In some patients, high TCRbeta diversity at day 60 was attributed to recipient T cells and intrathymic progenitors that had survived conditioning. The frequencies of hyperexpanded clones fell over the following months, and after one year, T-cell counts and TCRbeta diversity were mostly attributed to newly produced T cells.

According to the germline V gene, CDR1 reads SGHDT and CDR2 reads YYEEEE. At the junction V is shortened by 4 bases and J by 8 bases; bases outside the gene matches: 7. The CDR3, from cysteine to phenylalanine, totals 15 residues. Only the CDR3 portion is preserved as DNA: 45 bases, with reading frame beginning at the first base. Library generation was performed with PCR. TCRdb records Illumina HiSeq 2500 as the sequencer. TCR library preparation used molecular barcoding, with unique molecular identifiers applied to normalize quantification of the TCRbeta repertoire. The public reads were quality trimmed at Q25 with fastp and then assembled into clones with MiXCR by TCRdb, keeping productive beta chains. Each entry merges the rows of one CDR3 protein and shows their most common DNA and genes. The sample yields hundreds of thousands of distinct CDR3 sequences; 20% to 30% were counted once. Roughly 2.7% of the sample goes to the ten largest clones.

The table lists this clonotype with many counts. The antigen this receptor binds is unknown. The input lacks base qualities; no much larger clone sits a single base away. The sample's treatment or condition label, decoded: allogeneic hematopoietic cell transplantation with graft depleted of TCRalphabeta T cells and CD19 B cells. The transplant recipients were children given TCRalphabeta/CD19-depleted allogeneic hematopoietic cell grafts. The sequenced sample was PBMCs, obtained before TCRalphabeta/CD19-depleted stem cell transplant. This TCR was recovered from a girl aged 2-9 years with Fanconi anemia, due to receive a stem cell transplant. The V and J segments used are TRBV5-6 and TRBJ2-1; 12 nucleotides in the junction match TRBD1. The CDR3 region: CASSPPGQGAYEQFF. Here is the DNA: TGTGCCAGCAGCCCTCCGGGACAGGGGGCCTATGAGCAGTTCTTC.